One TCR beta chain is described in this entry. Its antigen remains unidentified. The junction departs from germline at one end; a sequencing error may be responsible. The entry originates in a study of shared clonotypes between healthy human individuals. Study-level background: Donors consisted of two women and three men between 18 and 49.

Unsorted PBMC replicate PCRs used 300 ng DNA, around 29,000 T cell genomes. This table comes from immunoSEQ multiplex PCR, and its TCRdb copy is limited to in-frame clones, with some not included. The sample includes about 450,000 clones, around 79% of them seen just once. General study results and limits: In having few donors, the study represented limited genetic and exposure-history diversity.

CDR3 length equals 15 residues. CDR1 is PRHDT, CDR2 FYEKMQ, per germline (reference sequence). The receptor was isolated from a woman in her thirties or forties in good health. Some clones in this sample may be carry-over from other donors' samples. Sequenced sample: PBMCs. This rearrangement joins TRBV13 to TRBJ2-1; TRBD2 matches at 8 bases. The CDR3 loop reads CASSYRREVPDEQLF. The CDR3 DNA sequence: TGTGCCAGCAGTTACAGGCGGGAGGTTCCCGATGAGCAGCTCTTC. Based on the CDR3 plus reference TRBV13 and TRBJ2-1, the full variable domain is AAGVIQSPRHLIKEKRETATLKCYPIPRHDTVYWYQQGPGQDPQFLISFYEKMQSDKGSIPDRFSAQQFSDYHSELNMSSLELGDSALYFCASSYRREVPDEQLFGPGTRLTVL.